The following is a TCR beta chain sequence with its context. Original methodology: Reference gene primer amplification gave estimated nucleated cell counts. Here immunoSEQ multiplex PCR was the method, and the copy in TCRdb shows in-frame clones only, minus some. The DNA gave D and trimming, while V, J and clone size come from that table. Of some 200,000 clones in the sample, more than 75% were seen once. The V gene's germline CDR1 is SGHRS and CDR2 YFSETQ. The CDR3 sequence is 15 residues long. Trimming took 0 bases from V and 5 from J; bases not matched to a gene: 7. The data are from a study of blood T cell repertoires in COVID-19. Study as a whole: There were acute and convalescent COVID-19 samples, and they came from the United States, Italy and Spain. T cells, B-cell-depleted T cells, or PBMCs provided the cDNA or gDNA that served as material.

This sequence was found in a man aged 45-65 years who had recovered from COVID-19. This sequence joins TRBV5-1 and TRBJ2-7, with 8 bases fitting TRBD2. Source material: peripheral blood. CDR3 in DNA: TGCGCCAGCAGCTTGGAAAGCGGGAGTCGCCACGAGCAGTACTTC. This codes for CASSLESGSRHEQYF.